The present T cell receptor beta chain was sequenced within a study of blood T cell repertoires in COVID-19 (dated by TCRdb to about 2020). For context, the study as a whole: Collaborator samples came from the United States, Italy and Spain and covered acute and convalescent phases of COVID-19. Subjects who had been exposed to COVID-19, were actively infected with it, or had recovered from it provided the deeply sampled blood TCRbeta repertoires that made up the dataset. A de-identified subject ID, COVID-19 status, age in years and sex were almost always included in the sample metadata. The repertoires were made available in a free public database intended to serve as a resource for research on the immune response to SARS-CoV-2. Samples came from the ongoing ImmuneRACE study (first 160 participants) plus 1,254 subjects from 6 global collaborators. Where available, HLA class I and class II types were taken from metadata supplied by the sample provider and were not determined by assay-based typing. The prospective study material was composed of cDNA or gDNA derived from T cells, B-cell-depleted T cells, or PBMCs.

The immunoSEQ Assay, a bias-controlled multiplex PCR, was used to amplify TCRbeta CDR3 regions from genomic DNA. Per the original workflow: The number of nucleated cells in each sample was estimated from the amplification of reference gene primers within the assay. Sequence reads were collapsed and filtered to measure the absolute abundance of every unique TCRbeta CDR3 rearrangement. For each sample, productive Simpson clonality was calculated as the square root of Simpson's diversity index across productive rearrangements. In TCRdb, the immuneACCESS table is reduced to in-frame sequences with V and J assigned. These tables do not hold every clone; where another copy was compared, an unresolved V gene accounts for under half, and the others remain unexplained. The V and J calls and clone size were taken over from that table, and D and trimming were inferred from the DNA. This sample comprises hundreds of thousands of clones, 85% to 90% of them detected only once. The ten largest clones take up 1% of the sample.

As to this clone: Its antigen specificity is not known. No much larger clonotype is one base removed from it; base qualities were not supplied.

Findings and caveats that apply to the study as a whole: The amount of clinical and demographic metadata varied by source and participant and was provided uncurated.

The CDR3, from cysteine to phenylalanine, totals 13 residues. Here the CDR3 DNA is all that survives: 39 bases in frame from base 1. The junction shows trimming of 3 bases on V and 12 bases on J, and the gene matches do not reach 9 bases of it. CDR1 and CDR2 were assigned from the germline V gene as SGHTA and FQGNSA. Enrolling through a virtual design, the prospective study's participants ranged in age from roughly 18 to 95 years and lived across 24 United States geographic areas. In the prospective study, cohorts were assigned on the basis of participant-reported clinical history obtained from a screening survey and a study questionnaire. For ImmuneRACE Cohort 3, a participant was defined as recovered based on two consecutive negative NP/OP PCR tests, clearance by a healthcare professional, or resolution of symptoms. Mobile phlebotomists in the prospective study collected whole blood, serum and a nasopharyngeal or oropharyngeal swab from every participant. Prospective study participants could optionally give additional blood draws and questionnaires over an approximately two-month period. Prospective study blood samples were shipped either frozen or at room temperature before DNA extraction.

The clonotype comes from a man younger than 35 who had recovered from COVID-19. Material for sequencing was PBMCs or T cells enriched from blood (not recorded which). The rearranged chain carries TRBV7-2 and TRBJ2-3; 7 junctional bases match TRBD1. At the DNA level, the sequence is TGTGCCAGCAGCTTCGAACAGGGGAGATTTCAGTATTTT. It encodes CASSFEQGRFQYF.